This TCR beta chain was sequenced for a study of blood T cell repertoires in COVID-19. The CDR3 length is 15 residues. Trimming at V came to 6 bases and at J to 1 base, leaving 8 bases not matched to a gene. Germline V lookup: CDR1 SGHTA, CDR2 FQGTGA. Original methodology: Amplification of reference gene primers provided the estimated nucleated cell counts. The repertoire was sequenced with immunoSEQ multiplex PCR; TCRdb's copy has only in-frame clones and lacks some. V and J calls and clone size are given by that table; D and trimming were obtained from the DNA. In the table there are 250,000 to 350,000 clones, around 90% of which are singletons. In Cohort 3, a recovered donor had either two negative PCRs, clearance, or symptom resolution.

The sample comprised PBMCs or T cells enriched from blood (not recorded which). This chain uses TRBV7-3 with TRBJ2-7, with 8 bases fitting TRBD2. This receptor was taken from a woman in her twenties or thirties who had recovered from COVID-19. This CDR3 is CASSLDGGESYEQYF. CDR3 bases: TGTGCCAGCAGTTTGGACGGGGGGGAATCCTACGAGCAGTACTTC.